This record looks at one T cell receptor (beta chain) sequence and its context. No cognate antigen has been identified for it. Within one base of it there is no much larger clone, and no base qualities were kept. The CDR3 spans 17 residues, from the cysteine through the phenylalanine. This entry keeps only the CDR3 DNA: 51 bases, framed from base 1. CDR1 LGHNA and CDR2 YSLEER are derived from the germline V gene. V was cut back by 1 base and J by 0 bases, leaving a gap of 10 bases between them. The data were obtained in a study of control samples from healthy donors and cancer patients (dated by TCRdb to 2020 to 2021). Library prep was done by the immunoSEQ multiplex PCR assay. As stored in TCRdb, this immuneACCESS dataset retains in-frame rearrangements with V and J assigned. A fraction of the clones does not appear; measured against another copy, unresolved V genes explain less than half of the discrepancy, and the remainder lacks a known reason. In all, the sample holds 350,000 to 450,000 clones, and around 90% of those were seen once. The top ten clones comprise 5% to 7% of the sample.

Sequencing was performed on PBMCs. The clonotype was recovered from a man aged 35 to 55 with head and neck cancer. The receptor chain draws on TRBV4-3 and TRBJ2-6, and the D gene may be TRBD1, 6 bases matching. The nucleotide sequence is TGCGCCAGCAGCCAAGTCGGGACAAACTCTGGGGCCAACGTCCTGACTTTC. It codes for CASSQVGTNSGANVLTF.